Listed here are 31 T cell receptor beta chains from one sample, sequenced in a study of neurological immune-mediated disorders. Time point defined: longitudinal time-point 2. TCRdb reanalysed the 5' RACE reads using MiXCR and keeps one entry per CDR3 protein. The table has some 87,000 distinct CDR3 sequences, 5% to 6% seen once. The material sequenced was PBMCs. These receptor sequences come from an older woman with multiple sclerosis.

This clonotype was recorded many times. The chain recombines TRBV4-2 with TRBJ1-6, with 7 bases lining up with TRBD1. This CDR3 comprises 15 residues. The V gene's germline CDR1 is LGHNA and CDR2 YNFKEQ. The V and J ends lost 4 bases and 8 bases, in that order; junction bases with no gene match: 8. CDR3 region: CASSLIGTAYSPLHF. In nucleotides, the CDR3 is TGTGCCAGCAGCCTGATCGGGACAGCCTATTCACCCCTCCACTTT.

This clonotype has ten or more counts. This chain links TRBV15 with TRBJ2-5, with D unclear. The V end was cut by 1 base, the J end by 2 bases, with 11 bases between. This CDR3 comprises 15 residues. Germline CDR1 and CDR2: LNHNV and YYDKDF (reference sequence). The CDR3 bases are TGTGCCACCAGCAGAGGGATTGGAAGTCAAGAGACCCAGTACTTC. Its protein is CATSRGIGSQETQYF.

At least ten counts were recorded for this clonotype. The V call is TRBV2, the J call TRBJ2-1; the D gene is possibly TRBD1 (6 bases). The ends were cut back, 7 bases at V and 0 bases at J, with 13 bases in the middle. Germline V CDR1 and CDR2: SNHLY, FYNNEI. The CDR3 contains 15 residues. The CDR3 here is CASIVQGPSYNEQFF. The CDR3, as DNA: TGTGCCAGCATAGTACAGGGTCCCTCCTACAATGAGCAGTTCTTC.

This rearrangement joins TRBV3-1 to TRBJ1-1; D is ambiguous. The germline V and J ends were trimmed by 6 bases and 5 bases, with 16 bases remaining between them. The CDR3 is 14 amino acids. Germline CDR1 is LGHDT and CDR2 is YNNKEL (reference sequence). The CDR3 DNA sequence: TGTGCCAGCAGATACCGCCGTGAAGGGACTGAAGCTTTCTTT. The encoded protein is CASRYRREGTEAFF.

Many counts were recorded for this clonotype. The chain joins TRBV28 to TRBJ2-7; no reliable D call. The germline V and J ends were trimmed by 7 bases and 3 bases, with 10 bases remaining between them. The V gene's germline CDR1 is MDHEN and CDR2 SYDVKM. The CDR3 has 12 amino acids. The CDR3 DNA sequence: TGTGCCAGCAATCCGGCAAACTACGAGCAGTACTTC. The encoded protein is CASNPANYEQYF.

Turning to this clonotype: A much larger clone sits a single nucleotide away, making a read error possible. The J gene is TRBJ2-6, the V gene TRBV5-5; 7 bases fit TRBD1. CDR3 length: 16 amino acids. CDR1 and CDR2 (germline): SGHKS, YYEKEE (reference sequence). The CDR3 nucleotides are TGTGCCAGCAGCTCGTCGTGGACAGGTGGGTCCAACGTCCTGACTTTC. Translated, it gives CASSSSWTGGSNVLTF.

This clonotype has ten or more counts. The gene calls are TRBV15 and TRBJ2-4; the match to TRBD1 covers 8 bases. From germline, CDR1 is LNHNV and CDR2 YYDKDF (reference sequence). Unmatched junction bases numbered 11, after V lost 1 base and J lost 6 bases. The CDR3 length is 17 residues. CDR3 region: CATSRAPVRTGRNIQYF. The DNA for the CDR3 is TGTGCCACCAGCAGAGCCCCCGTTAGGACAGGGAGAAACATTCAGTACTTC.

This clonotype was seen at least ten times. The V call is TRBV5-1, the J call TRBJ2-5; D is uncertain. Trimming took off 4 bases at V and 1 base at J, with 11 bases between the two ends. CDR3 length equals 14 residues. The germline gives CDR1 SGHRS, CDR2 YFSETQ. The CDR3 loop is CASSGQPSQETQYF. In DNA, the CDR3 is TGCGCCAGCAGCGGTCAACCAAGCCAAGAGACCCAGTACTTC.

Ten or more counts support this clonotype. The chain links TRBV5-1 to TRBJ2-7; D possibly corresponds to TRBD1 (6 bases). The CDR3 length is 15 residues. V was clipped by 4 bases and J by 2 bases, with 16 bases between them. CDR1 is SGHRS and CDR2 is YFSETQ in the germline V gene. CDR3 in amino acids: CASSGPGTQPYEQYF. The DNA of the CDR3 is TGCGCCAGCAGCGGCCCCGGGACACAACCCTACGAGCAGTACTTC. The entire variable domain, with the rest obtained from reference TRBV5-1 and TRBJ2-7, is as follows: KAGVTQTPRYLIKTRGQQVTLSCSPISGHRSVSWYQQTPGQGLQFLFEYFSETQRNKGNFPGRFSGRQFSNSRSEMNVSTLELGDSALYLCASSGPGTQPYEQYFGPGTRLTVT.

At least ten counts were recorded for this clonotype. This chain links TRBV20-1 with TRBJ1-1; TRBD1 matches 11 bases. Unmatched junction bases numbered 17, after V lost 6 bases and J lost 8 bases. The CDR3 is made up of 16 amino acids. Germline assignment: CDR1 DFQATT and CDR2 SNEGSKA (reference sequence). The CDR3 reads CSAQGQGALLFHEAFF. The CDR3 nucleotides are TGCAGTGCCCAAGGACAGGGGGCCCTCTTGTTCCACGAAGCTTTCTTT.

This clonotype occurred many times. The chain is built from TRBV12-3 or TRBV12-4 and TRBJ1-6; D unclear. CDR3 size: 11 residues. V was clipped by 8 bases and J by 9 bases, with 8 bases between them. CDR3 sequence (DNA): TGTGCCAGCCGGGGTCGTTCACCCCTCCACTTT. Protein sequence: CASRGRSPLHF.

Many counts were recorded for this clonotype. The V call is TRBV12-3 or TRBV12-4, the J call TRBJ2-1, with D perhaps matching TRBD1 or TRBD2 (5 bases each). V was shortened by 6 bases and J by 14 bases, with 14 bases between the two germline ends. CDR3 length: 11 residues. CDR3 nucleotide sequence: TGTGCCAGCAGCCTAGCCCGAGGGGAGTTCTTC. Protein sequence: CASSLARGEFF.

In its sample, this clonotype was seen many times. This chain links TRBV12-3 or TRBV12-4 with TRBJ2-1, with unresolved D. Trimming cost V 5 bases and J 4 bases, with 12 bases left between them. This CDR3 is built from 14 residues. This CDR3 is CASSGPGSYNEQFF. In DNA form, the CDR3 reads TGTGCCAGCAGTGGCCCCGGGTCTTACAATGAGCAGTTCTTC.

This clonotype was counted ten times or more. The chain employs TRBV5-1 and TRBJ2-1; 11 positions agree with TRBD2. The CDR3 is made up of 15 amino acids. V trimming: 5 bases; J trimming: 8 bases; junction bases outside the gene matches: 9. The germline V gene has CDR1 SGHRS and CDR2 YFSETQ. CDR3 nucleotides: TGCGCCAGCAGGATTGTAACTAGCGGGGGATATGAGCAGTTCTTC. Translated: CASRIVTSGGYEQFF.

There are many counts of this clonotype. The J gene is TRBJ2-7, the V gene TRBV5-1, with D perhaps given as TRBD1 or TRBD2 (5 bases each). The CDR3 length is 14 residues. Per the germline V gene, CDR1 is SGHRS and CDR2 is YFSETQ. Trimming pared 5 bases from V and 6 bases from J, leaving 18 bases between. CDR3 sequence reads: CASSGLSTGAEQYF. CDR3 nucleotide sequence: TGCGCCAGCAGTGGATTATCTACCGGGGCCGAGCAGTACTTC.

This clonotype has a count of ten or more. CDR3 nucleotides: TGCGCCAGCAAGGGTCAAAGCTCTGGGGCCAACGTCCTGACTTTC. Its protein is CASKGQSSGANVLTF. This rearrangement joins TRBV4-1 to TRBJ2-6; D is unclear. This CDR3 has 15 residues. Trimming cost V 7 bases and J 0 bases, with 10 bases left between them. Germline loops: CDR1 MGHRA, CDR2 YSYEKL.

This clonotype was seen at least ten times. The chain has TRBV5-1 and TRBJ2-1; D perhaps matches TRBD2 (6 bases). CDR3 length equals 15 residues. Trimming removed 0 bases at V and 2 bases at J, with 9 bases between. The germline V gene has CDR1 SGHRS and CDR2 YFSETQ. DNA of the CDR3: TGCGCCAGCAGCTTGGTTAGCGGAGCCTACAATGAGCAGTTCTTC. Amino acids: CASSLVSGAYNEQFF. Combining the CDR3 with reference TRBV5-1 and TRBJ2-1 gives the whole variable domain KAGVTQTPRYLIKTRGQQVTLSCSPISGHRSVSWYQQTPGQGLQFLFEYFSETQRNKGNFPGRFSGRQFSNSRSEMNVSTLELGDSALYLCASSLVSGAYNEQFFGPGTRLTVL.

The sample holds many counts of this clonotype. The chain uses TRBV6-1 and TRBJ1-2; tentative D call: TRBD1 (6 bases). V lost 8 bases to trimming and J lost 2 bases, with 18 bases between them. The CDR3 is made up of 15 amino acids. CDR1 is MNHNS, CDR2 SASEGT, per germline. CDR3 residues: CASRDYREPNYGYTF. The CDR3 nucleotides are TGTGCCAGCCGGGACTACAGGGAACCGAACTATGGCTACACCTTC.

This clonotype came up many times. CDR3 coding DNA: TGTGCCAGTCAGCCCTATGGTGGGGTCTCTGGAAACACCATATATTTT. Translation gives CASQPYGGVSGNTIYF. This rearrangement joins TRBV7-6 to TRBJ1-3; no clear D gene. With 9 bases removed from V and 0 bases from J, the gap between germline ends came to 18 bases. From germline, CDR1 is SGHVS and CDR2 FNYEAQ. CDR3 length: 16 amino acids.

This clonotype was observed many times. The CDR3 reads CASSFSSGELFF. For the CDR3, the DNA is TGTGCCAGCAGCTTTAGCTCCGGGGAGCTGTTTTTT. This chain links TRBV7-9 with TRBJ2-2, with D uncertain. The CDR3 covers 12 residues. Germline CDR1 reads SEHNR; CDR2 reads FQNEAQ (reference sequence). Trimming stripped 3 bases from V and 6 bases from J, with 5 bases between.

This clonotype showed up many times. The chain couples TRBV5-1 to TRBJ2-1; D not certain. The germline gives CDR1 SGHRS, CDR2 YFSETQ. The CDR3 has 15 amino acids. V lost 0 bases and J lost 0, with 7 bases in between. Here the CDR3 DNA reads TGCGCCAGCAGCTTGGACGAACGCTCCTACAATGAGCAGTTCTTC. Protein product: CASSLDERSYNEQFF.

This clonotype has at least ten counts. The chain couples TRBV12-3 or TRBV12-4 to TRBJ1-1, with unresolved D. The CDR3 extends over 12 amino acids. The V and J ends lost 3 bases and 5 bases respectively, with 7 bases between them. DNA of the CDR3: TGTGCCAGCAGTTTGGCGGGGACTGAAGCTTTCTTT. Translation: CASSLAGTEAFF.

This clonotype showed up many times. The rearrangement uses TRBV2 and TRBJ2-7; no definite D call. This CDR3 contains 12 residues. Germline CDR1 and CDR2: SNHLY and FYNNEI. With 4 bases removed from V and 4 bases from J, the gap between germline ends came to 8 bases. In nucleotides, the CDR3 is TGTGCCAGCAGTGCCCGGAGTTACGAGCAGTACTTC. Translated: CASSARSYEQYF.

This clonotype was observed many times. This chain connects TRBV7-9 to TRBJ2-5, with TRBD1 matching 7 bases. The ends lost 3 bases at V and 5 bases at J; junction bases unmatched: 6. CDR3 length equals 14 residues. Germline CDR1 SEHNR, CDR2 FQNEAQ (reference sequence). The CDR3: CASSFTRGYETQYF. The CDR3 coding sequence is TGTGCCAGCAGCTTCACCAGGGGGTACGAGACCCAGTACTTC.

This clonotype was seen ten or more times. The chain employs TRBV7-9 and TRBJ1-1; a possible D gene is TRBD1 (6 bases). This CDR3 region has 13 residues. V shed 0 bases and J shed 6 bases, with 8 bases lying between them. Per the germline V gene, CDR1 is SEHNR and CDR2 is FQNEAQ (reference sequence). The chain's CDR3 is CASSLATGSEAFF. CDR3 nucleotide sequence: TGTGCCAGCAGCTTAGCGACAGGATCTGAAGCTTTCTTT.

This clonotype came up many times. This chain joins TRBV15 and TRBJ2-5; 7 bases agree with TRBD1. CDR1 is LNHNV and CDR2 is YYDKDF in the germline V gene (reference sequence). The CDR3 has 15 amino acids. Trimming removed 2 bases from V and 1 base from J; junction bases left unmatched: 4. The DNA of the CDR3 is TGTGCCACCAGCAGAAAAGACAGGGCCCAAGAGACCCAGTACTTC. It encodes CATSRKDRAQETQYF.

This clonotype was recorded at least ten times. The V call is TRBV20-1, the J call TRBJ1-4, with 8 bases aligning to TRBD1. The J segment lost 7 bases and the V segment lost 3 bases, leaving 7 bases of the junction unmatched. The germline V gene has CDR1 DFQATT and CDR2 SNEGSKA (reference sequence). The CDR3 extends over 14 amino acids. Written as DNA, the CDR3 is TGCAGTGCTAGTCGAGGGACAGGCGGTGAAAAACTGTTTTTT. Protein sequence: CSASRGTGGEKLFF.

Notes on this clonotype: A much larger clone differs from this one at a single base, so this may be a read error. This chain uses TRBV27 with TRBJ2-7, with no clear D. The CDR3 is made up of 13 amino acids. V shed 5 bases and J shed 10 bases, with 18 bases lying between them. Looked up from germline, CDR1 is MNHEY and CDR2 is SMNVEV (reference sequence). The CDR3: CASSLGYATDQYF. The DNA for the CDR3 is TGTGCCAGCAGTCTGGGGTATGCGACCGATCAGTACTTC.

This clonotype was seen repeatedly, ten times or more. The chain links TRBV7-2 to TRBJ1-6; the D is unclear. The ends were cut back, 0 bases at V and 6 bases at J, with 6 bases in the middle. The germline V gene encodes CDR1 SGHTA and CDR2 FQGNSA. The CDR3 is 14 amino acids. The chain's CDR3 is CASSLAGSNSPLHF. In DNA form, the CDR3 reads TGTGCCAGCAGCTTAGCGGGGAGTAATTCACCCCTCCACTTT. The whole variable domain, filled in from reference TRBV7-2 and TRBJ1-6, reads GAGVSQSPSNKVTEKGKDVELRCDPISGHTALYWYRQSLGQGLEFLIYFQGNSAPDKSGLPSDRFSAERTGGSVSTLTIQRTQQEDSAVYLCASSLAGSNSPLHFGNGTRLTVT.

In its sample, this clonotype was seen many times. The gene calls are TRBV29-1 and TRBJ1-2, with D unresolved. The germline V gene encodes CDR1 SQVTM and CDR2 ANQGSEA. Trimming stripped 4 bases from V and 4 bases from J, with 10 bases between. The CDR3 spans 12 residues. This chain's CDR3 is CSVVVKPYGYTF. DNA for the CDR3: TGCAGCGTTGTGGTTAAACCCTATGGCTACACCTTC.

This clonotype was counted many times. V usage is TRBV5-1 and J usage is TRBJ2-1, with D maybe TRBD1 (5 bases). The CDR3 runs 16 residues. Germline assignment: CDR1 SGHRS and CDR2 YFSETQ. The V end was cut by 3 bases, the J end by 1 base, with 14 bases between. CDR3 nucleotides: TGCGCCAGCAGCTACAGGAGCCTGAGTTCCTACAATGAGCAGTTCTTC. Protein sequence: CASSYRSLSSYNEQFF. The full variable domain, rest sourced from reference TRBV5-1 and TRBJ2-1, is KAGVTQTPRYLIKTRGQQVTLSCSPISGHRSVSWYQQTPGQGLQFLFEYFSETQRNKGNFPGRFSGRQFSNSRSEMNVSTLELGDSALYLCASSYRSLSSYNEQFFGPGTRLTVL.